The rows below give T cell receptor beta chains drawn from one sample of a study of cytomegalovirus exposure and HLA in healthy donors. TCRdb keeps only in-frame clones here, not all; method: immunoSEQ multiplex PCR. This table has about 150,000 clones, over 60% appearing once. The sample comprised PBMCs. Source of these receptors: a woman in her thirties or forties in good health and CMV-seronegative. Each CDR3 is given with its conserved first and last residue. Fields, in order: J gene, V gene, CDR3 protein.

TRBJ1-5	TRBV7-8	CATRGGFDNQPQHF
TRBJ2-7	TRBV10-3	CAISRASGSSYEQYF
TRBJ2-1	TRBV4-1	CASSQDLASYNEQFF
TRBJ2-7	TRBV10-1	CASSVGGSSYEQYF
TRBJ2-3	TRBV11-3	CASSSGTDTQYF
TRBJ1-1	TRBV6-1	CASSAPPGMNTEAFF
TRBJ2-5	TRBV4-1	CASSRLGLAGAIRQETQYF
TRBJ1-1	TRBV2	CASSRRGQNTEAFF
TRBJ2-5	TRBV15	CATRGTAQETQYF
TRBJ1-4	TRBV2	CARTTGTSTNEKLFF
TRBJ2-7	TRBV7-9	CSSSLGRDRGQGEEQYF
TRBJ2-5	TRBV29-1	CSVEVPPRDRGETQYF
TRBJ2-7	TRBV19	CASSTYASPSYEQYF
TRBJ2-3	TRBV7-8	CASSLAETGYTQYF
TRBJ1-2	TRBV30	CAWSLINYGYTF
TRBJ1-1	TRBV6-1	CASSAGRTEAFF
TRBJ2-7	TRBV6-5	CASSRPGDVDEQYF
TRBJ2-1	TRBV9	CASSARESASYNEQFF
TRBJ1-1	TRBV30	CAWSRDTEAFF
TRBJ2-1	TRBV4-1	CASSRRPAGGPGDEQFF
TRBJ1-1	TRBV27	CASSFGKGMNTEAFF
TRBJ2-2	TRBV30	CAWSGLAGALNTGELFF
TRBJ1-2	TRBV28	CVTGGVYDYGYTF
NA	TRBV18	CASSPTTGANEQYF
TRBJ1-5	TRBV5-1	CASSLAGSHQPQHF
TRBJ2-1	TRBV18	CASSPILAGGYNEQFF
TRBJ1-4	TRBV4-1	CASSPSGTGDNNEKLFF
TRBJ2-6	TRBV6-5	CASSYSSGSGANVLTF
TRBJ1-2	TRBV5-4	CASSPDRNYGYTF
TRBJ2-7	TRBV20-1	CSVAGFYEQYF
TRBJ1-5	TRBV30	CAWSPRGGRAGNQPQHF
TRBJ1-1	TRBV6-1	CASSEGRVTEAFF
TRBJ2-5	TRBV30	CACRSAATQYF
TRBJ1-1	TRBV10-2	CASSEPFIHRGHTEAFF
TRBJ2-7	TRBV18	CASSADRGSGDYEQYF
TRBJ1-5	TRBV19	CASSWQSSNQPQHF
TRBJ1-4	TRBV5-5	CASSLGGTETNEKLFF
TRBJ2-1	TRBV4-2	CASSQEDRRRYNEQFF
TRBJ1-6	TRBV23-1	CASSQCKQGVVRSPLHF
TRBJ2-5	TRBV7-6	CASSWSPSGGERKETQYF